This T cell receptor beta chain was captured in a study of T cells in Graves' hyperthyroidism and ophthalmopathy. The table lists this clonotype with many counts. RNA transcripts provided the source from which TCR beta CDR3 regions were amplified. The HTBI primer set drove a first-round RT-PCR of the TCR CDR3. Via MiXCR, TCRdb re-called the multiplex PCR reads, giving one row per CDR3 protein. The sample contains roughly 750,000 distinct CDR3 sequences, about 16% of which appear only once. This CDR3 has 16 residues. V was shortened by 5 bases and J by 3 bases, with 17 bases between the two germline ends. Germline V gene lookup returns CDR1 MDHEN and CDR2 SYDVKM.

The rearrangement joins TRBV28 to TRBJ1-3; D is unresolved. The clonotype was recovered from a man aged 18 to 30 with Graves' hyperthyroidism. The sequencing input was blood. DNA for the CDR3: TGTGCCAGCAGTGCCCCGGGCGGGCGGGTTGGAAACACCATATATTTT. Encoded protein: CASSAPGGRVGNTIYF.